What follows are 32 T cell receptor beta chains derived from one specimen sequenced in a study of early T cells in non-severe SARS-CoV-2 infection. TCRdb processed the 5' RACE reads anew with MiXCR; each CDR3 protein has one entry. The sample lists under 20,000 distinct CDR3 sequences, roughly 4.3% occurring once. Sequencing was done on a sample of whole blood. These receptors all stem from an adult who was a healthcare worker with PCR-confirmed SARS-CoV-2 infection or an uninfected control (not recorded which).

This clonotype was detected many times. The chain uses TRBV5-6 and TRBJ2-1, with D unresolved. This CDR3 contains 14 residues. The V end was cut by 2 bases, the J end by 0 bases, with 6 bases between. From germline, CDR1 is SGHDT and CDR2 YYEEEE. CDR3 sequence: CASSFPSSYNEQFF. DNA of the CDR3: TGTGCCAGCAGCTTTCCGAGCTCCTACAATGAGCAGTTCTTC.

This clonotype was observed at least ten times. The V call is TRBV20-1, the J call TRBJ2-5; D ambiguous. There are 13 residues in the CDR3. Between the trimmed V and J ends, which lost 7 bases and 1 base, there was a span of 13 bases. Germline CDR1 reads DFQATT; CDR2 reads SNEGSKA (reference sequence). This CDR3 reads CSVYGRFQETQYF. CDR3 nucleotide sequence: TGCAGTGTCTACGGACGGTTCCAAGAGACCCAGTACTTC.

This clonotype was recorded many times. This rearrangement joins TRBV6-5 to TRBJ1-4, with a weak D call TRBD1 (5 bases). The CDR3 consists of 14 residues. Germline loops: CDR1 MNHEY, CDR2 SVGAGI. Trimming left V 2 bases short and J 7 bases short, with 11 bases between. CDR3 sequence: CASSYGREFEKLFF. The CDR3 bases are TGTGCCAGCAGTTACGGCAGGGAGTTTGAAAAACTGTTTTTT.

This clonotype was seen many times. The genes are TRBV5-1 and TRBJ1-2, with 8 bases lining up with TRBD1. CDR1 SGHRS and CDR2 YFSETQ come from the germline V gene. Trimming removed 4 bases from V and 4 bases from J; junction bases left unmatched: 9. CDR3 length: 15 residues. Written as DNA, the CDR3 is TGCGCCAGCAGCCTAGAATTGACAGGGGCCTATGGCTACACCTTC. Amino acid sequence: CASSLELTGAYGYTF.

This clonotype was found many times. The V and J genes are TRBV9 and TRBJ1-2; D remains unclear. The V gene's germline CDR1 is SGDLS and CDR2 YYNGEE. The CDR3 is 12 residues long. V was shortened by 2 bases and J by 8 bases, with 10 bases between the two germline ends. CDR3: CASSVPAGGYTF. CDR3 nucleotide sequence: TGTGCCAGCAGCGTGCCCGCAGGAGGCTACACCTTC.

Ten or more counts support this clonotype. The chain has TRBV7-8 and TRBJ2-3, with D possibly matching TRBD1 (6 bases). This CDR3 contains 12 residues. Germline loops: CDR1 SGHVS, CDR2 FQNEAQ. V dropped 8 bases and J dropped 14 bases, with 20 bases sitting between them. The CDR3 DNA is TGTGCCAGCGGGCGGACAGTCGAAAAGGGGTATTTT. Translation: CASGRTVEKGYF.

This clonotype has at least ten counts. The V and J genes are TRBV18 and TRBJ2-5; no reliable D call. Germline CDR1 is KGHSH and CDR2 is LQKENI. This CDR3 region has 14 residues. V dropped 0 bases and J dropped 2 bases, with 7 bases sitting between them. This CDR3 reads CASSPPSRQETQYF. The CDR3 DNA reads as TGTGCCAGCTCACCACCGAGCAGACAAGAGACCCAGTACTTC. The variable domain in full, completed from reference TRBV18 and TRBJ2-5, reads NAGVMQNPRHLVRRRGQEARLRCSPMKGHSHVYWYRQLPEEGLKFMVYLQKENIIDESGMPKERFSAEFPKEGPSILRIQQVVRGDSAAYFCASSPPSRQETQYFGPGTRLLVL.

This clonotype has at least ten counts. The rearrangement joins TRBV29-1 to TRBJ1-1, with unresolved D. In germline, CDR1 is SQVTM, CDR2 ANQGSEA. The CDR3 runs to 13 residues. V dropped 3 bases and J dropped 5 bases, with 13 bases sitting between them. CDR3 in DNA: TGCAGCGTTGAGCGAGAACTAGGTACTGAAGCTTTCTTT. Protein product: CSVERELGTEAFF. Together with reference TRBV29-1 and TRBJ1-1, the CDR3 gives the full variable domain: SAVISQKPSRDICQRGTSLTIQCQVDSQVTMMFWYRQQPGQSLTLIATANQGSEATYESGFVIDKFPISRPNLTFSTLTVSNMSPEDSSIYLCSVERELGTEAFFGQGTRLTVV.

The rearrangement links TRBV6-6 to TRBJ2-5; TRBD2 matches at 10 bases. Germline CDR1 MNHNY, CDR2 SVGAGI (reference sequence). With V trimmed by 7 bases and J by 3 bases, 11 bases remained unmatched. The CDR3 length is 16 residues. CDR3 protein: CASTPAASGGKETQYF. Written as DNA, the CDR3 is TGTGCCAGCACCCCAGCGGCTAGCGGGGGCAAAGAGACCCAGTACTTC.

This clonotype was recorded many times. The junction and the germline gene differ at one end; a read error may be behind it. The chain carries TRBV7-2 and TRBJ1-6; D not certain. This CDR3 spans 14 amino acids. Germline V gene sequence: CDR1 SGHTA, CDR2 FQGNSA. The CDR3 here is CASSPHGIVSPLHF. For the CDR3, the DNA is TGTGCCAGCAGCCCCCACGGTATCGTTTCACCCCTCCATTTT.

In this sample, this clonotype turned up many times. The chain joins TRBV10-3 to TRBJ1-1, with D possibly matching TRBD1 (5 bases). V was shortened by 2 bases and J by 7 bases, with 14 bases between the two germline ends. Germline CDR1 and CDR2: ENHRY and SYGVKD. There are 14 residues in the CDR3. Written as DNA, the CDR3 is TGTGCCATCAGTGAGATTGGGCCTGACAGTGAAGCTTTCTTT. Residues: CAISEIGPDSEAFF.

This clonotype was counted many times. CDR3 nucleotides: TGTGCCAGTAGCTCCCGGGACACGGAAAAACTGTTTTTT. Amino acid sequence: CASSSRDTEKLFF. The chain carries TRBV19 and TRBJ1-4, with a possible D match to TRBD1 (6 bases). Trimming stripped 6 bases from V and 8 bases from J, with 13 bases between. Germline V CDR1 and CDR2: LNHDA, SQIVND (reference sequence). The CDR3 sequence is 13 residues long.

This clonotype was recorded many times. V gene TRBV20-1 combines with J gene TRBJ1-5; 9 nucleotides line up with TRBD1. This CDR3 spans 15 amino acids. From germline, CDR1 is DFQATT and CDR2 SNEGSKA (reference sequence). V lost 3 bases, J lost 6 bases, and 9 bases stayed unmatched. The CDR3 nucleotides read TGCAGTGCTAGGATAACAGGGGGCGCAGGTCAGCCCCAGCATTTT. Residues: CSARITGGAGQPQHF.

This clonotype was recorded at least ten times. The rearrangement uses TRBV7-6 and TRBJ1-4; D possibly corresponds to TRBD1 (5 bases). Trimming pared 7 bases from V and 8 bases from J, leaving 20 bases between. Germline V gives CDR1 SGHVS, CDR2 FNYEAQ. The length of the CDR3 is 15 residues. The CDR3 region has the DNA TGTGCCAGCACCAAAAGAGCGGGGGGAGGAGAAAAACTGTTTTTT. Protein: CASTKRAGGGEKLFF.

This clonotype was found many times. The gene calls are TRBV6-6 and TRBJ2-2; the D gene is possibly TRBD1 (6 bases). Germline CDR1 MNHNY, CDR2 SVGAGI (reference sequence). Trimming took 5 bases from V and 1 from J, leaving 8 bases between them. The CDR3 consists of 14 residues. Here the CDR3 reads CASSGGQNTGELFF. CDR3 coding DNA: TGTGCCAGCAGTGGGGGACAGAACACCGGGGAGCTGTTTTTT.

There are many counts of this clonotype. The genes are TRBV6-6 and TRBJ2-7, with 12 nucleotides matching TRBD2. Germline CDR1 is MNHNY and CDR2 is SVGAGI (reference sequence). J gave up 0 bases and V 5 bases, and 11 bases lay outside the gene matches. This CDR3 contains 18 residues. CDR3 amino acids: CASSPTSGGPRSSYEQYF. The CDR3 DNA reads TGTGCCAGCAGTCCAACTAGCGGGGGGCCGAGGAGCTCCTACGAGCAGTACTTC.

This clonotype was observed many times. The chain uses TRBV10-2 and TRBJ1-1, with D perhaps matching TRBD1 (5 bases). The V end was cut by 9 bases, the J end by 4 bases, with 18 bases between. Germline CDR1 WSHSY, CDR2 SAAADI. The CDR3 sequence is 14 residues long. Here the CDR3 reads CASSPTAGGTEAFF. The CDR3 DNA follows: TGCGCCAGTTCGCCGACAGCCGGTGGCACTGAAGCTTTCTTT.

This clonotype was counted at least ten times. The genes are TRBV29-1 and TRBJ1-1; 10 bases align to TRBD1. Germline V CDR1 and CDR2: SQVTM, ANQGSEA. Trimming removed 6 bases from V and 6 bases from J; junction bases left unmatched: 16. The CDR3 is 16 amino acids. Here the CDR3 reads CSVETGTGVALAEAFF. CDR3 DNA: TGCAGCGTCGAAACCGGGACAGGGGTTGCTTTGGCTGAAGCTTTCTTT. The entire variable domain, with the rest obtained from reference TRBV29-1 and TRBJ1-1, is as follows: SAVISQKPSRDICQRGTSLTIQCQVDSQVTMMFWYRQQPGQSLTLIATANQGSEATYESGFVIDKFPISRPNLTFSTLTVSNMSPEDSSIYLCSVETGTGVALAEAFFGQGTRLTVV.

The V and J genes are TRBV5-1 and TRBJ2-7; TRBD2 might be the D (6 bases). The V gene's germline CDR1 is SGHRS and CDR2 YFSETQ. The CDR3 length is 13 residues. The V and J ends lost 4 bases and 8 bases respectively, with 16 bases between them. Written as DNA, the CDR3 is TGCGCCAGCAGCCTGGGACTGCGGGAAAAGCAGTACTTC. Its protein is CASSLGLREKQYF.

This clonotype was recorded at least ten times. The chain employs TRBV20-1 and TRBJ1-2, with D possibly TRBD1 on 6 matching bases. Germline CDR1 DFQATT, CDR2 SNEGSKA (reference sequence). Trimming removed 6 bases at V and 6 bases at J, with 17 bases between. CDR3 size: 13 residues. DNA for the CDR3: TGCAGTGCGGGGGAGACAACAGGGAATGGCTACACCTTC. Translated: CSAGETTGNGYTF.

Judged by abundance, this clonotype is medium-sized (0.01 to 0.1%). CDR3 amino acids: CASRHEQGWSTGELFF. CDR3 coding DNA: TGTGCCAGCAGGCATGAACAGGGTTGGAGCACCGGGGAGCTGTTTTTT. The chain employs TRBV28 and TRBJ2-2; D possibly corresponds to TRBD1 (6 bases). Trimming took 6 bases from V and 4 from J, leaving 18 bases between them. The CDR3 extends over 16 amino acids. Per the germline V gene, CDR1 is MDHEN and CDR2 is SYDVKM.

The sample holds many counts of this clonotype. The chain uses TRBV18 and TRBJ2-3; TRBD2 agrees at 9 bases. V shed 0 bases, J shed 2 bases, and the junction held 3 bases outside the gene matches. The CDR3 contains 16 residues. The germline CDR1 and CDR2 sequences are KGHSH and LQKENI. The CDR3 here is CASSPPQRGVTDTQYF. CDR3 DNA: TGTGCCAGCTCACCACCCCAGCGGGGGGTCACAGATACGCAGTATTTT.

About this clonotype itself: Possible read error: a much larger clone is one base away. The V gene is TRBV6-6, the J gene TRBJ1-2; D not resolved. V lost 3 bases to trimming and J lost 1 base, with 6 bases between them. Looked up from germline, CDR1 is MNHNY and CDR2 is SVGAGI (reference sequence). The CDR3 covers 13 residues. CDR3 DNA: TGTGCCAGCAGTTATCTGAGTAACTATGGCTACACCTTC. Translating it yields CASSYLSNYGYTF.

Many counts were recorded for this clonotype. The rearrangement joins TRBV12-3 or TRBV12-4 to TRBJ2-7; D is unresolved. Trimming left V 8 bases short and J 5 bases short, with 10 bases between. This CDR3 has 11 residues. The CDR3: CASQLSHEQYF. The CDR3 DNA follows: TGTGCCAGCCAACTATCCCACGAGCAGTACTTC.

This clonotype was picked up a small number of times. The chain is built from TRBV24-1 and TRBJ2-7; 9 bases agree with TRBD1. V gave up 4 bases and J gave up 2 bases; unmatched junction bases: 5. Germline CDR1 is KGHDR and CDR2 is SFDVKD. The CDR3 has 15 amino acids. Here the CDR3 reads CATSDPGQGAYEQYF. The DNA of the CDR3 is TGTGCCACCAGTGACCCGGGACAGGGTGCCTACGAGCAGTACTTC.

This clonotype is medium-sized (0.01 to 0.1%). The V call is TRBV11-2, the J call TRBJ2-2, with D tentatively TRBD2 (5 bases). The germline V and J ends were trimmed by 1 base and 2 bases, with 8 bases remaining between them. Per the germline V gene, CDR1 is SGHAT and CDR2 is FQNNGV. The CDR3 runs to 15 residues. This chain's CDR3 is CASSLAGRNTGELFF. For the CDR3, the DNA is TGTGCCAGCAGCTTAGCGGGGAGAAACACCGGGGAGCTGTTTTTT.

This clonotype was counted many times. The V gene is TRBV7-9, the J gene TRBJ1-1; perhaps TRBD1 as D (5 bases). Trimming pared 5 bases from V and 0 bases from J, leaving 22 bases between. This CDR3 is 18 amino acids long. Germline V gene data show CDR1 as SEHNR and CDR2 as FQNEAQ (reference sequence). The CDR3 sequence: CASSQELQGRGMNTEAFF. CDR3 sequence (DNA): TGTGCCAGCAGCCAAGAACTCCAGGGCCGAGGAATGAACACTGAAGCTTTCTTT. Complete variable domain (other parts from reference TRBV7-9 and TRBJ1-1): DTGVSQNPRHKITKRGQNVTFRCDPISEHNRLYWYRQTLGQGPEFLTYFQNEAQLEKSRLLSDRFSAERPKGSFSTLEIQRTEQGDSAMYLCASSQELQGRGMNTEAFFGQGTRLTVV.

This clonotype has only one observation. A much more abundant neighbour one base away suggests this may be a read error. This rearrangement joins TRBV19 to TRBJ2-7; a weak D match, TRBD1 (6 bases). This CDR3 spans 14 amino acids. Germline lookup yields CDR1 LNHDA and CDR2 SQIVND (reference sequence). The CDR3 DNA reads as TGTGCCTGTAGTGAGAGCAGGGGCCGAGACGAGCAGTACTTC. It specifies CACSESRGRDEQYF.

This clonotype was picked up many times. The rearrangement uses TRBV7-9 and TRBJ1-6; D ambiguous. The V and J ends lost 5 bases and 8 bases respectively, with 16 bases between them. There are 15 residues in the CDR3. From germline, CDR1 is SEHNR and CDR2 FQNEAQ (reference sequence). The CDR3 bases are TGTGCCAGCAGCCCGTCTAGAGGGCGGGATTCACCCCTCCACTTT. This translates into CASSPSRGRDSPLHF.

This clonotype ranks as medium-sized. The V gene is TRBV7-8, the J gene TRBJ1-3; no clear D. The CDR3 spans 18 residues. With 1 base removed from V and 4 bases from J, the gap between germline ends came to 20 bases. CDR1 is SGHVS and CDR2 is FQNEAQ in the germline V gene. CDR3 sequence reads: CASSLDKRITRNGNTIYF. The CDR3 nucleotides are TGTGCCAGCAGCTTAGATAAACGCATCACGCGAAACGGAAACACCATATATTTT.

This clonotype was observed many times. The J gene is TRBJ1-6, the V gene TRBV25-1, with 9 bases identical to TRBD1. Germline trimming cut 4 bases from V and 9 bases from J; bases unmatched to any gene: 10. The CDR3 is 16 amino acids. The germline gives CDR1 MGHDK, CDR2 SYGVNS. Here the CDR3 reads CASSAPGQGIFSPLHF. The DNA of the CDR3 is TGTGCCAGCAGTGCTCCGGGACAGGGAATATTTTCACCCCTCCACTTT.

Ten or more counts support this clonotype. The chain combines TRBV5-1 with TRBJ2-7; the D gene is possibly TRBD2 (6 bases). Germline-derived CDR1 and CDR2 are SGHRS and YFSETQ. Trimming shortened V by 4 bases and J by 5 bases, and 22 bases separated the two germline ends. The CDR3 is made up of 16 amino acids. CDR3 bases: TGCGCCAGCAGCCTAGAAGACCCACGACTAGACCACGAGCAGTACTTC. Amino acids: CASSLEDPRLDHEQYF. Full variable domain (missing parts from reference TRBV5-1 and TRBJ2-7): KAGVTQTPRYLIKTRGQQVTLSCSPISGHRSVSWYQQTPGQGLQFLFEYFSETQRNKGNFPGRFSGRQFSNSRSEMNVSTLELGDSALYLCASSLEDPRLDHEQYFGPGTRLTVT.